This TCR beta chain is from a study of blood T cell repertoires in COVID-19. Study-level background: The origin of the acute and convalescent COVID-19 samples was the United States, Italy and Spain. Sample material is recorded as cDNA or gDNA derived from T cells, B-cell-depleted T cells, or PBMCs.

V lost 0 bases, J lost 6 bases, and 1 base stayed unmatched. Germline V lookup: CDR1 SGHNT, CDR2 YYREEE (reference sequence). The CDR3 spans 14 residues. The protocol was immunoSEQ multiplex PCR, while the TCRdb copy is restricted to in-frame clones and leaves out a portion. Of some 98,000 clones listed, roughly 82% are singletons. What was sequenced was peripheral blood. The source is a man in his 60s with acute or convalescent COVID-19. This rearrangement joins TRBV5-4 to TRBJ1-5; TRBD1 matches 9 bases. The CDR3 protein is CASSLDRGRQPQHF. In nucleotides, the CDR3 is TGTGCCAGCAGCTTGGACAGGGGGCGTCAGCCCCAGCATTTT.